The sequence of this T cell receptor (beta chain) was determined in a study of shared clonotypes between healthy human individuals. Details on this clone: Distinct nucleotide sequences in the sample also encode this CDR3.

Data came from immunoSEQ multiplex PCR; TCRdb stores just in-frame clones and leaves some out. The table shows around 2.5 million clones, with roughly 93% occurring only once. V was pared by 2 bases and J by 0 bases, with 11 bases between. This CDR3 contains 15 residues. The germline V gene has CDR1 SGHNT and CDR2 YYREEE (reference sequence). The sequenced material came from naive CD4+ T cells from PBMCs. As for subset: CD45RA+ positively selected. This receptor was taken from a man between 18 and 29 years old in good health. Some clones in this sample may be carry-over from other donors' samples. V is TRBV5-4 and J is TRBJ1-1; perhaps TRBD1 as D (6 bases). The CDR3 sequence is CASSLGGRMNTEAFF. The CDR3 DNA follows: TGTGCCAGCAGCTTAGGGGGACGGATGAACACTGAAGCTTTCTTT.